This T cell receptor beta chain is from a study of shared clonotypes between healthy human individuals. Overall study results and limits: The sole specimen, blood, was sampled, and tissue repertoires likely differ.

A note on this clone: Its antigen is not identified.

In CD8 memory, CD45RO+ cells were put together with CCR7-negative CD45RA+ TemRA cells. With V trimmed by 5 bases and J by 6 bases, 13 bases remained unmatched. The CDR3 runs 18 residues. The germline V gene has CDR1 MRHNA and CDR2 SNTAGT. The data were produced by immunoSEQ multiplex PCR, yet TCRdb's version contains in-frame clones alone and is incomplete. The sample shows 100,000 or so clones, 65% to 75% of them seen only once. The receptor's source is a woman between 25 and 40 years old in good health. Sequences were obtained from memory CD8+ T cells sorted from blood. Subset indicated: CD45RO+ cells pooled with CCR7-negative TemRA cells. The rearrangement links TRBV6-4 to TRBJ2-1; 13 nucleotides agree with TRBD2. The CDR3 region is CASSPAHLTSGRGNEQFF. CDR3 nucleotides: TGTGCCAGCAGTCCCGCGCACCTAACTAGCGGGAGGGGCAATGAGCAGTTCTTC.